This TCR beta chain is drawn from a study of blood T cell repertoires in COVID-19. Study-level background: PBMCs, B-cell-depleted T cells, or T cells were the source of the cDNA or gDNA that made up the material.

Some clones are missing from TCRdb's copy, which holds only in-frame ones; the method was immunoSEQ multiplex PCR. The sample includes hundreds of thousands of clones, 90% of them seen just once. This CDR3 is built from 14 residues. Germline-derived CDR1 and CDR2 are SEHNR and FQNEAQ (reference sequence). The V and J ends lost 6 bases and 2 bases respectively, with 13 bases between them. This TCR was sampled from a woman aged 40 to 50 with COVID-19, enrolled during active disease. The specimen was peripheral blood. The chain is built from TRBV7-9 and TRBJ2-5; the D is unclear. The CDR3 here is CASSPPSSQETQYF. In DNA form, the CDR3 reads TGTGCCAGCAGTCCCCCCTCCAGTCAAGAGACCCAGTACTTC.